The 21 T cell receptor beta chains listed next were all sequenced from one sample in a study of blood T cell repertoires in COVID-19. This table comes from immunoSEQ multiplex PCR, and its TCRdb copy is limited to in-frame clones, with some not included. The sample carries a few hundred thousand clones, around 87% recorded once. Input material: PBMCs or T cells enriched from blood (not recorded which). The receptor set was obtained from a woman between 45 and 60 years old who had recovered from COVID-19.

The CDR3 nucleotides read TGTGCCTGGAGTGTAGGGCCGGGATATAGCAATCAGCCCCAGCATTTT. Its protein is CAWSVGPGYSNQPQHF. The chain employs TRBV30 and TRBJ1-5; D uncertain. The CDR3 runs to 16 residues. Germline-derived CDR1 and CDR2 are GTSNPN and SVGIG (reference sequence). V lost 0 bases and J lost 0, with 12 bases in between.

V gene TRBV5-1 combines with J gene TRBJ2-1; 7 bases align to TRBD2. The CDR3 length is 15 residues. Germline V gene sequence: CDR1 SGHRS, CDR2 YFSETQ. V lost 3 bases and J lost 7; bases outside the gene matches: 10. The CDR3 DNA sequence: TGCGCCAGCAGCTGGATGAGCGGGATGAGTAATGAGCAGTTCTTC. Encoded protein: CASSWMSGMSNEQFF.

This rearrangement joins TRBV7-2 to TRBJ2-7; 13 nucleotides line up with TRBD2. The CDR3 is made up of 13 amino acids. Trimming took 4 bases from V and 8 from J; bases not matched to a gene: 2. The germline V gene has CDR1 SGHTA and CDR2 FQGNSA. DNA for the CDR3: TGTGCCAGCAGCTGGACTAGCGGGGGACAGCAGTACTTC. The encoded protein is CASSWTSGGQQYF.

This clone was found once. One junction end disagrees with the germline gene, perhaps due to a read error. The V gene is TRBV7-7, the J gene TRBJ2-1; 9 bases align to TRBD2. CDR1 is SSHAT, CDR2 FNYEAQ, per germline (reference sequence). This CDR3 is built from 17 residues. The chain's CDR3 is CASSLSGGRASINEQFF. For the CDR3, the DNA is TGTGCTAGCAGCTTATCAGGCGGGAGGGCCTCTATCAATGAGCAGTTCTTC. Full variable domain (outside the CDR3, taken from reference TRBV7-7 and TRBJ2-1): GAGVSQSPRYKVTKRGQDVTLRCDPISSHATLYWYQQALGQGPEFLTYFNYEAQPDKSGLPSDRFSAERPEGSISTLTIQRTEQRDSAMYRCASSLSGGRASINEQFFGPGTRLTVL.

The rearrangement uses TRBV19 and TRBJ2-1; 8 bases align to TRBD2. This CDR3 contains 15 residues. Germline V gives CDR1 LNHDA, CDR2 SQIVND (reference sequence). Trimming at V came to 4 bases and at J to 3 bases, leaving 5 bases not matched to a gene. CDR3 amino acids: CASSSSGTYYNEQFF. DNA for the CDR3: TGTGCCAGTAGTAGTAGCGGGACATACTACAATGAGCAGTTCTTC. Full variable domain (remainder filled in from reference TRBV19 and TRBJ2-1): DGGITQSPKYLFRKEGQNVTLSCEQNLNHDAMYWYRQDPGQGLRLIYYSQIVNDFQKGDIAEGYSVSREKKESFPLTVTSAQKNPTAFYLCASSSSGTYYNEQFFGPGTRLTVL.

The chain combines TRBV28 with TRBJ2-3; TRBD2 might be the D (5 bases). CDR1 is MDHEN, CDR2 SYDVKM, per germline. V lost 6 bases to trimming and J lost 1 base, with 5 bases between them. This CDR3 region has 12 residues. The CDR3 loop reads CASRAGTDTQYF. CDR3 DNA: TGTGCCAGCAGAGCGGGCACAGATACGCAGTATTTT.

V is TRBV19 and J is TRBJ1-1; tentative D call: TRBD1 (6 bases). Germline CDR1 and CDR2: LNHDA and SQIVND (reference sequence). The V end lost 7 bases, the J end lost 0 bases, and 9 bases lay between the germline ends. The CDR3 covers 13 residues. The chain's CDR3 is CASKRGMNTEAFF. CDR3 coding DNA: TGTGCCAGTAAGAGGGGGATGAACACTGAAGCTTTCTTT.

The V gene is TRBV20-1, the J gene TRBJ2-1; 7 bases agree with TRBD1. Per the germline V gene, CDR1 is DFQATT and CDR2 is SNEGSKA (reference sequence). The J segment lost 8 bases and the V segment lost 3 bases, leaving 13 bases of the junction unmatched. The CDR3 runs 15 residues. CDR3 DNA: TGCAGTGCTAGTTTCAGGGCAGGGGGTTTGGATGAGCAGTTCTTC. This sequence encodes CSASFRAGGLDEQFF.

The chain carries TRBV11-1 and TRBJ2-7; TRBD1 matches 7 bases. This CDR3 is built from 16 residues. After removal of 3 bases from V and 3 bases from J, the junction contained 11 bases not matched to a gene. CDR1 SGHAT and CDR2 FQDESV come from the germline V gene (reference sequence). For the CDR3, the DNA is TGTGCCAGCAGCTTGGGAAACAGGGGTTCGAACTACGAGCAGTACTTC. Amino acids: CASSLGNRGSNYEQYF.

Points on this clone: The same CDR3 also results from other DNA sequences found in this sample. The chain employs TRBV18 and TRBJ2-7, with 13 positions matching TRBD2. There are 15 residues in the CDR3. Trimming removed 3 bases from V and 2 bases from J; junction bases left unmatched: 1. Germline-derived CDR1 and CDR2 are KGHSH and LQKENI. CDR3 sequence: CASSPGTSGTYEQYF. Written as DNA, the CDR3 is TGTGCCAGCTCACCCGGGACTAGCGGGACCTACGAGCAGTACTTC.

The genes are TRBV28 and TRBJ1-5, with TRBD1 matching over 10 bases. Germline V CDR1 and CDR2: MDHEN, SYDVKM. Trimming at V came to 4 bases and at J to 4 bases, leaving 10 bases not matched to a gene. The CDR3 is 17 amino acids. CDR3 region: CASSSYGTGVFNQPQHF. CDR3 coding DNA: TGTGCCAGCAGTTCCTATGGGACAGGGGTATTTAATCAGCCCCAGCATTTT.

The CDR3 DNA is TGCGCCAGCAGCTTGGGGACTAGCGGGAGCGCGGTCTACAATGAGCAGTTCTTC. Amino acid sequence: CASSLGTSGSAVYNEQFF. This chain uses TRBV5-1 with TRBJ2-1; 13 positions agree with TRBD2. Germline values: CDR1 SGHRS, CDR2 YFSETQ. This CDR3 has 18 amino acids. J lost 3 bases, V lost 0 bases, and 6 bases had no gene match.

This chain connects TRBV18 to TRBJ2-5; possible D gene TRBD2, 6 bases. Germline CDR1 KGHSH, CDR2 LQKENI. The germline V and J ends were trimmed by 0 bases and 4 bases, with 15 bases remaining between them. This CDR3 region has 16 residues. CDR3 amino acids: CASSPPRTGSGETQYF. The CDR3 DNA reads as TGTGCCAGCTCACCACCCCGGACCGGGAGTGGAGAGACCCAGTACTTC. The entire variable domain, with the rest obtained from reference TRBV18 and TRBJ2-5, is as follows: NAGVMQNPRHLVRRRGQEARLRCSPMKGHSHVYWYRQLPEEGLKFMVYLQKENIIDESGMPKERFSAEFPKEGPSILRIQQVVRGDSAAYFCASSPPRTGSGETQYFGPGTRLLVL.

This clone came up once. This sequence joins TRBV24-1 and TRBJ2-2; 8 bases fit TRBD2. CDR1 is KGHDR, CDR2 SFDVKD, per germline. The CDR3 is 18 amino acids. J gave up 5 bases and V 0 bases, and 10 bases lay outside the gene matches. CDR3 nucleotide sequence: TGTGCCACCAGTGATTTGGCTCTAACTAGCGGAATAACCGGGGAGCTGTTTTTT. As protein: CATSDLALTSGITGELFF.

V and J are TRBV14 and TRBJ2-1, with D perhaps TRBD1 (7 bases). CDR3 length: 15 amino acids. Looked up from germline, CDR1 is SGHDN and CDR2 is FVKESK. The V end lost 4 bases, the J end lost 14 bases, and 24 bases lay between the germline ends. This CDR3 reads CASSLRGGGALIKFF. The CDR3 nucleotides read TGTGCCAGCAGCCTCCGCGGAGGGGGCGCGTTAATTAAGTTCTTC.

This chain uses TRBV7-3 with TRBJ2-1; TRBD1 matches at 7 bases. V lost 5 bases and J lost 10; bases outside the gene matches: 8. The CDR3 sequence is 13 residues long. Germline V gene lookup returns CDR1 SGHTA and CDR2 FQGTGA. The CDR3 sequence: CASSAGTEGEQFF. The CDR3 region has the DNA TGTGCCAGCAGCGCCGGGACAGAGGGGGAGCAGTTCTTC.

The chain joins TRBV13 to TRBJ2-1; D is possibly TRBD2 (7 bases). The V and J ends lost 7 bases and 4 bases respectively, with 14 bases between them. The CDR3 sequence is 14 residues long. CDR1 and CDR2 (germline): PRHDT, FYEKMQ (reference sequence). The CDR3 is CASNRGASYNEQFF. The CDR3 nucleotides read TGTGCCAGCAACCGGGGGGCCTCATACAATGAGCAGTTCTTC. Full variable domain (remainder filled in from reference TRBV13 and TRBJ2-1): AAGVIQSPRHLIKEKRETATLKCYPIPRHDTVYWYQQGPGQDPQFLISFYEKMQSDKGSIPDRFSAQQFSDYHSELNMSSLELGDSALYFCASNRGASYNEQFFGPGTRLTVL.

The gene calls are TRBV6-5 and TRBJ2-5; 8 bases line up with TRBD1. The length of the CDR3 is 12 residues. Germline loops: CDR1 MNHEY, CDR2 SVGAGI. The trim removed 5 bases at V and 7 bases at J, leaving 3 bases unmatched. DNA of the CDR3: TGTGCCAGCAGTAAAACAGGGGGGACCCAGTACTTC. It encodes CASSKTGGTQYF.

The rearrangement uses TRBV11-3 and TRBJ2-1; TRBD1 might be the D (6 bases). This CDR3 region has 18 residues. Trimming removed 1 base from V and 0 bases from J, with 16 bases in between. Germline CDR1 SGHNT, CDR2 YENEEA. The CDR3 DNA sequence: TGTGCCAGCAGCTTAGTGGGGGCCAGTGGGAGCTCCTACAATGAGCAGTTCTTC. Translated: CASSLVGASGSSYNEQFF.

This chain uses TRBV19 with TRBJ1-5; 9 nucleotides line up with TRBD1. The junction had 2 bases not matched to a gene; V was cut back by 7 bases and J by 4 bases. Germline V gene sequence: CDR1 LNHDA, CDR2 SQIVND (reference sequence). The CDR3 is 13 residues long. CDR3 loop: CASTGTGNQPQHF. CDR3 DNA: TGTGCCAGTACCGGGACAGGGAATCAGCCCCAGCATTTT.

The chain uses TRBV28 and TRBJ1-6; D may be TRBD1 (5 bases). V lost 5 bases, J lost 7 bases, and 18 bases lay in between. CDR1 is MDHEN and CDR2 is SYDVKM in the germline V gene. CDR3 size: 16 residues. CDR3 residues: CASSPPGWGENSPLHF. The DNA of the CDR3 is TGTGCCAGCAGTCCCCCCGGTTGGGGGGAAAATTCACCCCTCCACTTT.